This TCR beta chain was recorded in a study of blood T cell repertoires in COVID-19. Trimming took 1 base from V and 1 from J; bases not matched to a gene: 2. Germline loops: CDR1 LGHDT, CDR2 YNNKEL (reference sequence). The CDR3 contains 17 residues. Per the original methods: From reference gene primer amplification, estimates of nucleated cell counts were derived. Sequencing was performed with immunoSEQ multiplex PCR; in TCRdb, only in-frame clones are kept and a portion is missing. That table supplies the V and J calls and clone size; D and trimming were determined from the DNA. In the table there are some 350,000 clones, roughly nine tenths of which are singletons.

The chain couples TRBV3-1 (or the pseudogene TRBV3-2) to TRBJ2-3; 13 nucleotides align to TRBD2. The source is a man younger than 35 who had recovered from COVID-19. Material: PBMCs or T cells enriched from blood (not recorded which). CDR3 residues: CASSQGTSGRGTDTQYF. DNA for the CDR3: TGTGCCAGCAGCCAAGGTACTAGCGGGAGGGGCACAGATACGCAGTATTTT.